The rows below give T cell receptor beta chains drawn from one sample of a study of cytomegalovirus exposure and HLA in healthy donors. Some clones are missing from TCRdb's copy, which holds only in-frame ones; the method was immunoSEQ multiplex PCR. The table has some 170,000 clones, about 75% seen once. The sample was PBMCs. Receptors originate from a woman between 50 and 59 years old in good health and CMV-seropositive. The CDR3 runs from the conserved cysteine through the conserved F or W. D genes are given only for firm matches. Clone size appears in some rows only: once, few, many, or a class for an expanded clone.

>TRBV29-1|.|.|TRBJ2-1
CSVDVGYNEQFF
TGCAGCGTCGACGTCGGGTACAATGAGCAGTTCTTC
>TRBV13|.|.|TRBJ1-1
CASSLRQEKVAFF
TGTGCCAGCAGCCTGAGACAGGAGAAAGTAGCTTTCTTT
>TRBV7-8|.|.|TRBJ2-7
CASSFLGSTYEQYF
TGTGCCAGCAGCTTCCTCGGGAGTACCTACGAGCAGTACTTC
>TRBV6-1|.|.|TRBJ2-3
CASSAADTQYF
TGTGCCAGCAGTGCTGCAGATACGCAGTATTTT
>TRBV5-6|.|TRBD1|TRBJ1-1
CASNSGTGRKNTEAFF
TGTGCCAGCAACTCCGGGACAGGACGTAAGAACACTGAAGCTTTCTTT
>TRBV7-9|.|.|TRBJ2-5
CASFKRQGGGQETQYF
TGTGCCAGCTTTAAGAGGCAGGGAGGTGGGCAAGAGACCCAGTACTTC
>TRBV27|.|.|TRBJ2-7
CASSLRGPDVHEQYF
TGTGCCAGCAGTTTAAGGGGCCCTGACGTCCACGAGCAGTACTTC
>TRBV7-8|.|TRBD1|TRBJ2-3
CASSLARDSYSTDTQYF
TGTGCCAGCAGCTTAGCGAGGGACAGCTACAGCACAGATACGCAGTATTTT
>TRBV7-8|.|.|TRBJ1-1
CASSYRQNTEAFF
TGTGCCAGCAGCTATAGACAGAACACTGAAGCTTTCTTT
>TRBV19|few|TRBD1|TRBJ1-1
CASTMTGQRTEAFF
TGTGCCAGTACTATGACAGGGCAGAGGACTGAAGCTTTCTTT
>TRBV30|.|TRBD2|TRBJ2-7
CAWGPGEGYYEQYF
TGTGCCTGGGGCCCTGGGGAGGGCTACTACGAGCAGTACTTC
>TRBV7-8|.|.|TRBJ1-2
CASSLGSGDYYGYTF
TGTGCCAGCAGCTTAGGTTCGGGGGATTACTATGGCTACACCTTC
>TRBV4-1|.|TRBD1|TRBJ1-2
CASSHMTGSPGYTF
TGCGCCAGCAGCCATATGACAGGGAGTCCAGGCTACACCTTC
>TRBV2|.|.|TRBJ2-7
CASRDSGEQYF
TGTGCCAGCAGGGACTCAGGCGAGCAGTACTTC
>TRBV5-4|.|TRBD2|TRBJ2-2
CASSFRTSVAGELFF
TGTGCCAGCAGCTTCCGGACTAGCGTTGCCGGGGAGCTGTTTTTT
>TRBV5-6|once|.|TRBJ1-2
CASSLWEGPYGYTF
TGTGCCAGCAGCCTCTGGGAGGGTCCCTATGGCTACACCTTC
>TRBV7-6|.|TRBD1|TRBJ2-2
CASSSGTGVSAGELFF
TGTGCCAGCAGCTCTGGGACAGGGGTGAGCGCCGGGGAGCTGTTTTTT
>TRBV18|.|TRBD1|TRBJ2-4
CASSPSKGAFDIQYF
TGTGCCAGCTCACCATCAAAGGGGGCGTTTGACATTCAGTACTTC
>TRBV7-9|.|.|TRBJ1-2
CASSLAGTTYGYTF
TGTGCCAGCAGCTTAGCGGGGACAACCTATGGCTACACCTTC
>TRBV9|.|TRBD1|TRBJ1-2
CASSETREGQYYGYTF
TGTGCCAGCAGCGAGACCCGAGAGGGACAGTACTATGGCTACACCTTC
>TRBV4-2|few|TRBD1|TRBJ2-1
CASSEQGTSRYNEQFF
TGTGCCAGCAGCGAACAGGGGACAAGTAGGTACAATGAGCAGTTCTTC
>TRBV6-6|.|TRBD1|TRBJ2-3
CASSPGQGAADTQYF
TGTGCCAGCAGTCCCGGACAGGGGGCTGCAGATACGCAGTATTTT
>TRBV18|.|TRBD1|TRBJ1-1
CASSPATGALEAFF
TGTGCCAGCTCACCCGCGACAGGGGCCCTTGAAGCTTTCTTT
>TRBV4-1|few|.|TRBJ1-4
CASSQDQGMWELFF
TGCGCCAGCAGCCAAGATCAGGGTATGTGGGAACTGTTTTTT
>TRBV27|.|.|TRBJ2-7
CASSFARDFYEQYF
TGTGCCAGCAGTTTCGCCAGGGACTTTTACGAGCAGTACTTC
>TRBV18|.|TRBD2|TRBJ2-7
CASSPASGANYEQYF
TGTGCCAGCTCACCAGCTAGCGGGGCAAACTACGAGCAGTACTTC
>TRBV4-1|.|.|TRBJ1-4
CASSQDSGFTNEKLFF
TGCGCCAGCAGCCAAGATTCGGGTTTTACTAATGAAAAACTGTTTTTT
>TRBV6-5|.|TRBD1|TRBJ1-2
CASSYTPGDSYGYTF
TGTGCCAGCAGTTATACCCCGGGGGACAGCTATGGCTACACCTTC
>TRBV28|.|.|TRBJ2-7
CASRPGLPTYEQYF
TGTGCCAGCAGGCCGGGACTCCCTACCTACGAGCAGTACTTC
>TRBV10-3|.|TRBD1|TRBJ2-7
CAISNGTGTYEQYF
TGTGCCATCAGTAACGGGACAGGGACGTACGAGCAGTACTTC
>TRBV25-1|.|.|TRBJ2-2
CASSGDGGWFTGELFF
TGTGCCAGCAGTGGGGACGGAGGGTGGTTCACCGGGGAGCTGTTTTTT
>TRBV14|.|TRBD2|TRBJ2-1
CASSPMAGGLGGNEQFF
TGTGCCAGCAGCCCAATGGCGGGGGGACTAGGGGGGAATGAGCAGTTCTTC
>TRBV7-9|.|.|TRBJ2-2
CASSWDSGNTGELFF
TGTGCCAGCAGCTGGGACTCCGGTAACACCGGGGAGCTGTTTTTT
>TRBV7-9|.|.|TRBJ2-7
CASSLATGLLDEQYF
TGTGCCAGCAGCTTAGCAACAGGGCTGCTTGACGAGCAGTACTTC
>TRBV6-6|.|.|TRBJ2-7
CASTKQGSVSEQYF
TGTGCCAGCACCAAACAGGGATCCGTAAGCGAGCAGTACTTC
>TRBV28|.|.|TRBJ1-6
CASSLGSSYNSPLHF
TGTGCCAGCAGTTTAGGCAGCTCCTATAATTCACCCCTCCACTTT
>TRBV4-2|once|.|TRBJ2-5
CASSQEQPGETQYF
TGTGCCAGCAGCCAAGAGCAGCCGGGAGAGACCCAGTACTTC
>TRBV7-8|.|.|TRBJ1-5
CASSFDRNQPQHF
TGTGCCAGCAGCTTCGACAGAAATCAGCCCCAGCATTTT
>TRBV5-1|.|TRBD1|TRBJ2-7
CASSLRAPGDRGRYEQYF
TGCGCCAGCAGCTTACGGGCCCCCGGGGACAGGGGCCGCTACGAGCAGTACTTC
>TRBV2|.|TRBD2|TRBJ2-7
CASTRGVPAYEQYF
TGTGCCAGCACCCGGGGGGTACCGGCCTACGAGCAGTACTTC
>TRBV6-1|few|.|TRBJ1-1
CASSAAGGLTEAFF
TGTGCCAGCAGTGCGGCCGGGGGTCTCACTGAAGCTTTCTTT
>TRBV27|.|.|TRBJ2-7
CASSLGAGLGYEQYF
TGTGCCAGCAGTTTAGGCGCAGGGTTAGGCTACGAGCAGTACTTC